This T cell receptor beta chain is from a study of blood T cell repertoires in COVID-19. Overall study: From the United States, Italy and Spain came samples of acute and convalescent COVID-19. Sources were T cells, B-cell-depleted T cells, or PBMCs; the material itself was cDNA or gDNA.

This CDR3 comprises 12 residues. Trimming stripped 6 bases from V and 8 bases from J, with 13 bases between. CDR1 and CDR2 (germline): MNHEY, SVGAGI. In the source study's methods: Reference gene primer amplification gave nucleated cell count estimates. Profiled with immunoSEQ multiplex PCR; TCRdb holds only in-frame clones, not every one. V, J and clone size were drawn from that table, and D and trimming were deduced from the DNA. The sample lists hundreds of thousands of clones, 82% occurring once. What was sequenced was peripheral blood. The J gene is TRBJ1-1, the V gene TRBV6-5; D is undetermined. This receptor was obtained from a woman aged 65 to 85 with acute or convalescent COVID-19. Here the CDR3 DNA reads TGTGCCAGCAGCTTTCCTAGCGAGGAAGCTTTCTTT. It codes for CASSFPSEEAFF.